This T cell receptor beta chain was captured by sequencing in a study of blood T cell repertoires in COVID-19. The overall study: The samples span acute and convalescent COVID-19 from the United States, Italy and Spain. Sources were T cells, B-cell-depleted T cells, or PBMCs; the material itself was cDNA or gDNA.

Method: immunoSEQ multiplex PCR; TCRdb's copy keeps in-frame clones and lacks some. In the table there are about 380,000 clones, around 85% of which are singletons. The table lists this clone with a count of one. Germline values: CDR1 PRHDT, CDR2 FYEKMQ (reference sequence). This CDR3 contains 17 residues. J gave up 2 bases and V 2 bases, and 8 bases lay outside the gene matches. The TCR comes from a woman aged 18-35 years with acute or convalescent COVID-19. The chain links TRBV13 to TRBJ2-3; 9 nucleotides agree with TRBD2. Input material: peripheral blood. This CDR3 is CASSLRAAGGTTDTQYF. The DNA for the CDR3 is TGTGCCAGCAGCTTACGGGCTGCGGGAGGGACCACAGATACGCAGTATTTT.